This T cell receptor beta chain originates from a study of blood T cell repertoires in COVID-19. From germline, CDR1 is SEHNR and CDR2 FQNEAQ (reference sequence). The CDR3 has 14 residues. The ends were cut back, 5 bases at V and 5 bases at J, with 15 bases in the middle. In the original analysis: Reference gene primer amplification yielded estimated nucleated cell counts. Only in-frame clones appear in the TCRdb table, and some are missing; sequencing was by immunoSEQ multiplex PCR. Clone size and the V and J calls come from that table; the DNA yielded D and trimming. Of 200,000 to 300,000 clones in the sample, 84% were seen once.

The sample consisted of peripheral blood. This receptor was identified in a man in his fifties with acute or convalescent COVID-19. This chain joins TRBV7-9 and TRBJ2-5; a possible D gene is TRBD1 (6 bases). The CDR3 bases are TGTGCCAGCAGCACATACAGGGTAGGCGAGACCCAGTACTTC. Protein sequence: CASSTYRVGETQYF.